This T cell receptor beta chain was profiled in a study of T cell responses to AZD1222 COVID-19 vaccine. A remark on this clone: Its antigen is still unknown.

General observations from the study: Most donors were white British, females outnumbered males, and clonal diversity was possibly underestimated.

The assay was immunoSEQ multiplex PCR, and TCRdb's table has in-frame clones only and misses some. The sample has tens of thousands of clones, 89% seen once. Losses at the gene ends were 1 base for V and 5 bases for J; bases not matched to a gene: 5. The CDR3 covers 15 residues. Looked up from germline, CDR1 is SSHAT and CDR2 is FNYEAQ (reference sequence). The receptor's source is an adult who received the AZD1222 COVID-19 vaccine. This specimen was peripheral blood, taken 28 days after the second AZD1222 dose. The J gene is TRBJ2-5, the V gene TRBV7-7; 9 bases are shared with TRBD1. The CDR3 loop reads CASSLGSTGGETQYF. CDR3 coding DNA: TGTGCCAGCAGCTTAGGTTCGACAGGGGGGGAGACCCAGTACTTC.